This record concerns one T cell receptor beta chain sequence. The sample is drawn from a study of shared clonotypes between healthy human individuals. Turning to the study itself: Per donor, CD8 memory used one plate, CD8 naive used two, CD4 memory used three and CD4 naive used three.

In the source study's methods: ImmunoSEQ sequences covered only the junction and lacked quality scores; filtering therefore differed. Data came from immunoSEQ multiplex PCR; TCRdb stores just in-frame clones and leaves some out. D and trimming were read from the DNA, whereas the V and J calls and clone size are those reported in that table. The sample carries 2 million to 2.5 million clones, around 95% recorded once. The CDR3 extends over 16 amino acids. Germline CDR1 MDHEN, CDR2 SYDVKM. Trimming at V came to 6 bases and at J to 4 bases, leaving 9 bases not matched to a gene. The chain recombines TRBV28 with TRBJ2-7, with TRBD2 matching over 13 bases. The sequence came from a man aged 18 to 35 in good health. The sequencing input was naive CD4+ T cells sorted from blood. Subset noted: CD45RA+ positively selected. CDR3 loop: CASSKTSGRNIYEQYF. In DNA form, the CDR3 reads TGTGCCAGCAGCAAGACTAGCGGGAGGAACATTTACGAGCAGTACTTC.